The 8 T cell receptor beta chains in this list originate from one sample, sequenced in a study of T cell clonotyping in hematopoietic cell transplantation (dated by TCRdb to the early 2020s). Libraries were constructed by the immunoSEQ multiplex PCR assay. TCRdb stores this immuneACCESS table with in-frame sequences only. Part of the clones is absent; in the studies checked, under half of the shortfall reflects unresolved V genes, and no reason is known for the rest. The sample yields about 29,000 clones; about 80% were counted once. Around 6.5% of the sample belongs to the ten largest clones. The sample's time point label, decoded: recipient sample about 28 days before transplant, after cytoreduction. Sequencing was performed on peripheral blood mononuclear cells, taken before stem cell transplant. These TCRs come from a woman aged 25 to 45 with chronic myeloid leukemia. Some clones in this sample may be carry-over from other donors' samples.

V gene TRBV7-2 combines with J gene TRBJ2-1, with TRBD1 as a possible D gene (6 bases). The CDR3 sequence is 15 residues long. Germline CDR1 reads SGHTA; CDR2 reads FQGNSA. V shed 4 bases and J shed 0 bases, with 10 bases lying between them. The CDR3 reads CASSSQGSSYNEQFF. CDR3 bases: TGTGCCAGCAGCTCCCAGGGGAGCTCCTACAATGAGCAGTTCTTC. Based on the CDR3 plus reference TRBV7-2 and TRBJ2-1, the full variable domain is GAGVSQSPSNKVTEKGKDVELRCDPISGHTALYWYRQSLGQGLEFLIYFQGNSAPDKSGLPSDRFSAERTGGSVSTLTIQRTQQEDSAVYLCASSSQGSSYNEQFFGPGTRLTVL.

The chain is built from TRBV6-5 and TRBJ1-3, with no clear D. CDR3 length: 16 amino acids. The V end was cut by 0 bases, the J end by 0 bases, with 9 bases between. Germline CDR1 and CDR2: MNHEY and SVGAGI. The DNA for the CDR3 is TGTGCCAGCAGTTACTCCATGGTACTCTCTGGAAACACCATATATTTT. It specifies CASSYSMVLSGNTIYF.

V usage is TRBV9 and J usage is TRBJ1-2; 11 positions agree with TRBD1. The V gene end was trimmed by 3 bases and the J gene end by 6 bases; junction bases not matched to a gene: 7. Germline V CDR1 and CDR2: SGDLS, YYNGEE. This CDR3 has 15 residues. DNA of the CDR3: TGTGCCAGCAGCGCGACTCCGGGACAGGGGGATGGCTACACCTTC. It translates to CASSATPGQGDGYTF.

CDR3 bases: TGTGCCAGCAGCACCAGACGGAGCAGGATCTATGGCTACACCTTC. Protein sequence: CASSTRRSRIYGYTF. The V gene is TRBV28, the J gene TRBJ1-2; unclear D gene. The CDR3 loop spans 15 amino acids. Deletions cut 6 bases from V and 4 bases from J, with 18 bases between. In germline, CDR1 is MDHEN, CDR2 SYDVKM.

CDR3 sequence reads: CASSYSTAGETQYF. CDR3 sequence (DNA): TGTGCCAGCAGTTACTCGACCGCGGGGGAGACCCAGTACTTC. This sequence joins TRBV6-5 and TRBJ2-5, with D possibly being TRBD2 (6 bases). CDR1 MNHEY and CDR2 SVGAGI come from the germline V gene. Trimming cost V 0 bases and J 5 bases, with 10 bases left between them. There are 14 residues in the CDR3.

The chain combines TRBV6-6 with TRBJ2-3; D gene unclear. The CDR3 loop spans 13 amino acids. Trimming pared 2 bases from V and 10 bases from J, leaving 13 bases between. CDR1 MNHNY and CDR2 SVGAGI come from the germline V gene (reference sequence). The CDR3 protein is CASSYRIGVPQYF. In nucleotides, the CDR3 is TGTGCCAGCAGTTACCGGATTGGGGTTCCGCAGTATTTT.

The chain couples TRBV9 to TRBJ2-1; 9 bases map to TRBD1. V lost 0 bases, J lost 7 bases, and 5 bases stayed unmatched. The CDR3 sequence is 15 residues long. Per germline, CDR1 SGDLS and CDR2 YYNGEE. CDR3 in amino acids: CASSVGGQGWNEQFF. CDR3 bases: TGTGCCAGCAGCGTAGGGGGACAGGGTTGGAATGAGCAGTTCTTC.

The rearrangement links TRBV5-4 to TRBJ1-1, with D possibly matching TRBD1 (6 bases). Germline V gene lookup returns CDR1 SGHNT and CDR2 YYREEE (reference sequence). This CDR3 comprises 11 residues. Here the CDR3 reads CAGGAGPEAFF. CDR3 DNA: TGTGCAGGGGGGGCAGGGCCGGAAGCTTTCTTT. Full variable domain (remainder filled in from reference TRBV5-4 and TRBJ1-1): ETGVTQSPTHLIKTRGQQVTLRCSSQSGHNTVSWYQQALGQGPQFIFQYYREEENGRGNFPPRFSGLQFPNYSSELNVNALELDDSALYLCAGGAGPEAFFGQGTRLTVV.